This T cell receptor beta chain comes out of a study of identical twins. The CDR3 loop spans 13 amino acids. Per germline, CDR1 KGHSH and CDR2 LQKENI. TCRdb recomputed calls from the 5' RACE reads with MiXCR, one row per CDR3 protein. The repertoire holds about 480,000 distinct CDR3 sequences, with 14% as singletons. This clonotype was picked up many times. A junction end diverges from the germline sequence, so it may reflect a read error. These sequences were also reported in another study, on yellow fever vaccine responses in identical twins.

The source of this sequence is a woman under 30 in good health. The chain has TRBV18 and TRBJ2-7; 8 nucleotides match TRBD1. The specimen sequenced was CD4+ T cells sorted from blood. In nucleotides, the CDR3 is TGCGCCAGCAGCCCCGGGACAGGCTACGAGCAGTACTTC. Protein sequence: CASSPGTGYEQYF.